The entry that follows covers one TCR beta chain sequence. The target antigen is unknown. The record originates from a study of T cell responses to AZD1222 COVID-19 vaccine. Repertoires were generated with immunoSEQ multiplex PCR, while TCRdb's copy carries only in-frame clones and drops some. Among about 120,000 clones listed, about 90% were seen once. Notes on the study in general: Donor demographics were predominantly white British with a female majority; clonal diversity may be underestimated. No repertoire was sampled before or during the peak T cell response, only after it. Spike-specific TCR breadth and depth both grew after two AZD1222 doses. AZD1222 recipients seropositive at baseline numbered only six or seven.

This sample comprised peripheral blood, obtained on day 0 of AZD1222 vaccination. This clonotype originated in an adult in good health.

The CDR3 region is CATYGGNYGYTF. CDR3 sequence (DNA): TGTGCCACCTACGGGGGCAACTATGGCTACACCTTC. The chain is built from TRBV19 and TRBJ1-2, with D perhaps matching TRBD1 (6 bases). The CDR3 length is 12 residues. Trimming stripped 10 bases from V and 2 bases from J, with 11 bases between. Germline assignment: CDR1 LNHDA and CDR2 SQIVND (reference sequence).